Following are 10 T cell receptor beta chains from one sample sequenced in a study of T cell changes during pregnancy in multiple sclerosis. The data were produced by immunoSEQ multiplex PCR, yet TCRdb's version contains in-frame clones alone and is incomplete. This table has 60,000 to 90,000 clones, roughly 90% appearing once. This specimen consisted of peripheral blood, obtained before pregnancy. These receptor sequences come from a female donor with multiple sclerosis, enrolled in a pregnancy study.

The gene calls are TRBV28 and TRBJ1-2; 7 nucleotides agree with TRBD1. V trimming: 6 bases; J trimming: 7 bases; junction bases outside the gene matches: 8. The CDR3 loop spans 13 amino acids. Germline loops: CDR1 MDHEN, CDR2 SYDVKM. The CDR3 DNA sequence: TGTGCCAGCAGCGTCGACAGGGATCGTGGCTACACCTTC. Its protein is CASSVDRDRGYTF.

V and J are TRBV2 and TRBJ1-1; D gene uncertain. The CDR3 has 14 residues. Germline-derived CDR1 and CDR2 are SNHLY and FYNNEI. Trimming cost V 6 bases and J 6 bases, with 17 bases left between them. The CDR3 nucleotides read TGTGCCAGCAGGGAGGACGGGTATGACGCTGAAGCTTTCTTT. Translation: CASREDGYDAEAFF.

This chain joins TRBV7-9 and TRBJ1-1; D is possibly TRBD1 (5 bases). The V and J ends lost 1 base and 2 bases respectively, with 11 bases between them. Germline loops: CDR1 SEHNR, CDR2 FQNEAQ (reference sequence). The CDR3 consists of 15 residues. The chain's CDR3 is CASSLGDFRNTEAFF. The CDR3 DNA reads as TGTGCCAGCAGCTTAGGGGACTTCCGTAACACTGAAGCTTTCTTT.

V usage is TRBV5-1 and J usage is TRBJ1-4; 9 bases line up with TRBD1. This CDR3 spans 15 amino acids. The V gene's germline CDR1 is SGHRS and CDR2 YFSETQ. The V gene end was trimmed by 2 bases and the J gene end by 4 bases; junction bases not matched to a gene: 3. CDR3 nucleotides: TGCGCCAGCAGCTTAATGACAGGGGGTAATGAAAAACTGTTTTTT. Encoded protein: CASSLMTGGNEKLFF.

V is TRBV29-1 and J is TRBJ2-5; no clear D. Germline V CDR1 and CDR2: SQVTM, ANQGSEA. V was pared by 6 bases and J by 4 bases, with 9 bases between. The CDR3 has 11 amino acids. The CDR3 here is CSVGPRETQYF. CDR3 nucleotides: TGCAGCGTGGGCCCGCGAGAGACCCAGTACTTC.

This sequence joins TRBV7-9 and TRBJ2-5, with D perhaps matching TRBD1 (5 bases). CDR3 size: 14 residues. CDR1 and CDR2 (germline): SEHNR, FQNEAQ (reference sequence). Trimming stripped 2 bases from V and 9 bases from J, with 16 bases between. This CDR3 is CASSLLGEFRSQYF. As DNA, the CDR3 is TGTGCCAGCAGCTTATTAGGGGAATTCCGGTCCCAGTACTTC.

The chain uses TRBV9 and TRBJ1-2; 10 bases align to TRBD1. Looked up from germline, CDR1 is SGDLS and CDR2 is YYNGEE. The trim removed 2 bases at V and 4 bases at J, leaving 5 bases unmatched. There are 15 residues in the CDR3. CDR3 bases: TGTGCCAGCAGCGTGACAGGGGGCCGGGGCTATGGCTACACCTTC. Its translation: CASSVTGGRGYGYTF.

The J gene is TRBJ2-3, the V gene TRBV6-4; 10 nucleotides agree with TRBD1. Trimming took 6 bases from V and 2 from J; bases not matched to a gene: 5. Germline V gene data show CDR1 as MRHNA and CDR2 as SNTAGT. CDR3 length: 15 amino acids. The DNA of the CDR3 is TGTGCCAGCAGACAGGGACAGGGGTCCACAGATACGCAGTATTTT. Translation gives CASRQGQGSTDTQYF.

This clone was detected only once. The chain uses TRBV19 and TRBJ1-4; D unclear. Germline V gene lookup returns CDR1 LNHDA and CDR2 SQIVND (reference sequence). V was cut by 3 bases and J by 0 bases, with 5 bases left in between. The CDR3 has 14 amino acids. The CDR3 nucleotides read TGTGCCAGTAGTATCCAGGCAACTAATGAAAAACTGTTTTTT. Its protein product is CASSIQATNEKLFF.

The chain recombines TRBV5-6 with TRBJ1-6, with D possibly matching TRBD1 (6 bases). This CDR3 contains 18 residues. Germline CDR1 reads SGHDT; CDR2 reads YYEEEE. V shed 0 bases and J shed 2 bases, with 15 bases lying between them. The CDR3 sequence: CASSLAPGHWAYNSPLHF. The CDR3 bases are TGTGCCAGCAGCTTGGCCCCGGGACACTGGGCCTATAATTCACCCCTCCACTTT.